These 25 T cell receptor beta chains were sequenced from one sample in a study of cytomegalovirus exposure and HLA in healthy donors. PCR primers comprised 60 Vbeta and 13 Jbeta primers. Sequencing was performed with immunoSEQ multiplex PCR; in TCRdb, only in-frame clones are kept and a portion is missing. The profile shows approximately 140,000 clones, approximately 80% of them singletons. Sequenced: PBMCs. These receptor sequences come from a woman in her forties in good health and CMV-seronegative.

This chain links TRBV7-9 with TRBJ2-7, with 7 positions matching TRBD2. Germline CDR1 SEHNR, CDR2 FQNEAQ (reference sequence). The CDR3 is 17 amino acids. The junction had 18 bases not matched to a gene; V was cut back by 4 bases and J by 6 bases. This chain's CDR3 is CASSSRAIGTKGIEQYF. The CDR3 bases are TGTGCCAGCAGCTCCCGGGCTATAGGGACTAAGGGCATCGAGCAGTACTTC.

J is TRBJ2-5 and V is TRBV9; D gene unclear. This CDR3 comprises 13 residues. The V gene lost 0 bases and the J gene lost 7 bases, with 10 bases spanning the gap. Germline-derived CDR1 and CDR2 are SGDLS and YYNGEE. CDR3 sequence (DNA): TGTGCCAGCAGCGTAGCCAGCGAGGTGACCCAGTACTTC. Its translation: CASSVASEVTQYF.

The chain joins TRBV5-4 to TRBJ2-3, with a weak D call TRBD1 (5 bases). The CDR3 sequence is 15 residues long. V lost 4 bases and J 2 bases, leaving 14 bases between the germline ends. Germline lookup yields CDR1 SGHNT and CDR2 YYREEE (reference sequence). The CDR3: CASSPGQHHTDTQYF. The CDR3 DNA reads as TGTGCCAGCAGCCCAGGGCAGCATCACACAGATACGCAGTATTTT.

The gene calls are TRBV30 and TRBJ2-5; D gene uncertain. Germline V gene data show CDR1 as GTSNPN and CDR2 as SVGIG (reference sequence). Trimming shortened V by 5 bases and J by 7 bases, and 14 bases separated the two germline ends. The CDR3 is 12 residues long. Here the CDR3 reads CAWGPSHGTQYF. The CDR3 nucleotides are TGTGCCTGGGGGCCTTCCCACGGGACCCAGTACTTC.

The CDR3 region has the DNA TGTGCCATCAGTGAGTCAGGCAGGCTAAGCTCCTACGAGCAGTACTTC. It is translated as CAISESGRLSSYEQYF. V usage is TRBV10-3 and J usage is TRBJ2-7; no reliable D call. CDR3 size: 16 residues. CDR1 is ENHRY and CDR2 is SYGVKD in the germline V gene. Trimming took off 0 bases at V and 0 bases at J, with 12 bases between the two ends.

This chain uses TRBV25-1 with TRBJ2-1; 12 bases fit TRBD2. After removal of 2 bases from V and 6 bases from J, the junction contained 8 bases not matched to a gene. The CDR3 runs 17 residues. Looked up from germline, CDR1 is MGHDK and CDR2 is SYGVNS. CDR3 loop: CASSENRLAGASNEQFF. Here the CDR3 DNA reads TGTGCCAGCAGTGAAAATCGACTAGCGGGGGCTTCCAATGAGCAGTTCTTC.

V gene TRBV7-9 combines with J gene TRBJ1-5; TRBD1 aligns across 10 bases. After removal of 1 base from V and 5 bases from J, the junction contained 11 bases not matched to a gene. Germline values: CDR1 SEHNR, CDR2 FQNEAQ (reference sequence). The CDR3 consists of 18 residues. Written as DNA, the CDR3 is TGTGCCAGCAGCTTAGTCAAAGGGGACAGGGGTTGGGATCAGCCCCAGCATTTT. This encodes CASSLVKGDRGWDQPQHF. Together with reference TRBV7-9 and TRBJ1-5, the CDR3 gives the full variable domain: DTGVSQNPRHKITKRGQNVTFRCDPISEHNRLYWYRQTLGQGPEFLTYFQNEAQLEKSRLLSDRFSAERPKGSFSTLEIQRTEQGDSAMYLCASSLVKGDRGWDQPQHFGDGTRLSIL.

The gene calls are TRBV5-1 and TRBJ2-5, with unresolved D. Germline V gives CDR1 SGHRS, CDR2 YFSETQ. This CDR3 is 12 amino acids long. The V end lost 2 bases, the J end lost 2 bases, and 4 bases lay between the germline ends. In nucleotides, the CDR3 is TGCGCCAGCAGCTTTATACAAGAGACCCAGTACTTC. Translating it yields CASSFIQETQYF. Combining the CDR3 with reference TRBV5-1 and TRBJ2-5 gives the whole variable domain KAGVTQTPRYLIKTRGQQVTLSCSPISGHRSVSWYQQTPGQGLQFLFEYFSETQRNKGNFPGRFSGRQFSNSRSEMNVSTLELGDSALYLCASSFIQETQYFGPGTRLLVL.

This clone appeared a single time. This chain uses TRBV6-1 with TRBJ2-3, with D uncertain. Trimming left V 7 bases short and J 0 bases short, with 2 bases between. Germline loops: CDR1 MNHNS, CDR2 SASEGT. The CDR3 runs 11 residues. This CDR3 is CASTSTDTQYF. CDR3 nucleotide sequence: TGTGCCAGCACGAGCACAGATACGCAGTATTTT.

The gene calls are TRBV7-7 and TRBJ1-1; tentatively, D is TRBD1 (5 bases). The CDR3 is made up of 16 amino acids. Per germline, CDR1 SSHAT and CDR2 FNYEAQ (reference sequence). Trimming removed 2 bases from V and 1 base from J, with 14 bases in between. The CDR3 nucleotides are TGTGCCAGCAGCTTAAAAAGGGGCCCTCGGAACACTGAAGCTTTCTTT. Protein product: CASSLKRGPRNTEAFF.

This clone has a single count. The chain carries TRBV27 and TRBJ2-1; a weak D match, TRBD1 (5 bases). V shed 5 bases and J shed 6 bases, with 14 bases lying between them. Germline V gives CDR1 MNHEY, CDR2 SMNVEV (reference sequence). The CDR3 sequence is 14 residues long. The CDR3: CASSILGPFNEQFF. Written as DNA, the CDR3 is TGTGCCAGCAGTATCTTGGGGCCGTTCAATGAGCAGTTCTTC.

This chain uses TRBV30 with TRBJ1-1; 9 bases align to TRBD1. The CDR3 sequence is 15 residues long. Germline V CDR1 and CDR2: GTSNPN, SVGIG (reference sequence). V gave up 5 bases and J gave up 11 bases; unmatched junction bases: 18. Here the CDR3 reads CAWARGQGIEHGAFF. The CDR3 bases are TGTGCCTGGGCGAGGGGACAGGGAATAGAACACGGGGCTTTCTTT. The whole variable domain, filled in from reference TRBV30 and TRBJ1-1, reads SQTIHQWPATLVQPVGSPLSLECTVEGTSNPNLYWYRQAAGRGLQLLFYSVGIGQISSEVPQNLSASRPQDRQFILSSKKLLLSDSGFYLCAWARGQGIEHGAFFGQGTRLTVV.

V and J are TRBV28 and TRBJ1-5, with D perhaps matching TRBD1 (5 bases). The V end was cut by 11 bases, the J end by 1 base, with 9 bases between. CDR1 MDHEN and CDR2 SYDVKM come from the germline V gene. The CDR3 runs to 12 residues. As DNA, the CDR3 is TGTGCCGCTCGGGGGAGCAATCAGCCCCAGCATTTT. Protein: CAARGSNQPQHF. Complete variable domain (other parts from reference TRBV28 and TRBJ1-5): DVKVTQSSRYLVKRTGEKVFLECVQDMDHENMFWYRQDPGLGLRLIYFSYDVKMKEKGDIPEGYSVSREKKERFSLILESASTNQTSMYLCAARGSNQPQHFGDGTRLSIL.

The gene calls are TRBV13 and TRBJ2-3; 11 bases are shared with TRBD1. Germline trimming cut 3 bases from V and 7 bases from J; bases unmatched to any gene: 3. Germline V gene lookup returns CDR1 PRHDT and CDR2 FYEKMQ (reference sequence). This CDR3 region has 14 residues. As DNA, the CDR3 is TGTGCCAGCAGCTTGTGGGACAGGGGGAATACGCAGTATTTT. Translation gives CASSLWDRGNTQYF.

The gene calls are TRBV7-9 and TRBJ2-5, with D possibly TRBD1 on 6 matching bases. CDR3 size: 12 residues. Trimming cost V 1 base and J 10 bases, with 10 bases left between them. Germline V gene data show CDR1 as SEHNR and CDR2 as FQNEAQ (reference sequence). DNA of the CDR3: TGTGCCAGCAGCTTAGACAGGGCTGACCAGTACTTC. Translation: CASSLDRADQYF.

The rearrangement links TRBV7-9 to TRBJ2-5; a weak D match, TRBD2 (6 bases). CDR3 length: 18 amino acids. Looked up from germline, CDR1 is SEHNR and CDR2 is FQNEAQ (reference sequence). V was cut by 7 bases and J by 0 bases, with 24 bases left in between. In DNA, the CDR3 is TGTGCCAGCACCCGAAATTCGGGGGACCCAAATTACCAAGAGACCCAGTACTTC. This sequence encodes CASTRNSGDPNYQETQYF.

This clone was seen more than once but under ten times. The V call is TRBV19, the J call TRBJ2-7, with D possibly TRBD1 on 6 matching bases. Germline CDR1 and CDR2: LNHDA and SQIVND (reference sequence). This CDR3 is 14 amino acids long. The V gene lost 7 bases and the J gene lost 0 bases, with 13 bases spanning the gap. The CDR3 region is CASKTGHISYEQYF. For the CDR3, the DNA is TGTGCCAGTAAAACGGGACACATCTCCTACGAGCAGTACTTC. The full variable domain, its missing parts supplied by reference TRBV19 and TRBJ2-7, is DGGITQSPKYLFRKEGQNVTLSCEQNLNHDAMYWYRQDPGQGLRLIYYSQIVNDFQKGDIAEGYSVSREKKESFPLTVTSAQKNPTAFYLCASKTGHISYEQYFGPGTRLTVT.

The chain recombines TRBV2 with TRBJ2-7, with D perhaps matching TRBD2 (6 bases). There are 12 residues in the CDR3. Germline-derived CDR1 and CDR2 are SNHLY and FYNNEI. V was trimmed by 6 bases and J by 5 bases, leaving 11 bases between them. The CDR3 region is CASSGRIHEQYF. The DNA of the CDR3 is TGTGCCAGCAGCGGGAGAATCCACGAGCAGTACTTC.

The chain recombines TRBV28 with TRBJ2-4; 8 nucleotides agree with TRBD1. The CDR3 runs 17 residues. J was trimmed by 4 bases and V by 3 bases; bases with no gene match: 11. Germline lookup yields CDR1 MDHEN and CDR2 SYDVKM. Written as DNA, the CDR3 is TGTGCCAGCAGTTTGATAAGTCCCGGACAGGGTAAAAACATTCAGTACTTC. It yields the protein CASSLISPGQGKNIQYF. The full variable domain, completed using reference TRBV28 and TRBJ2-4, is DVKVTQSSRYLVKRTGEKVFLECVQDMDHENMFWYRQDPGLGLRLIYFSYDVKMKEKGDIPEGYSVSREKKERFSLILESASTNQTSMYLCASSLISPGQGKNIQYFGAGTRLSVL.

This clone was recorded a few times. V is TRBV7-8 and J is TRBJ2-5; D is perhaps TRBD1 (6 bases). CDR1 SGHVS and CDR2 FQNEAQ come from the germline V gene. V lost 3 bases and J 5 bases, leaving 10 bases between the germline ends. The CDR3 spans 13 residues. The DNA for the CDR3 is TGTGCCAGCAGCTTTACAGGGTCCGAGACCCAGTACTTC. Protein product: CASSFTGSETQYF.

The V gene is TRBV9, the J gene TRBJ2-7; 8 nucleotides agree with TRBD2. The CDR3 is made up of 17 amino acids. With 0 bases clipped from V and 0 bases from J, the junction kept 8 bases outside the gene matches. CDR1 and CDR2 (germline): SGDLS, YYNGEE. The CDR3 region is CASSVGPGTSGSYEQYF. In DNA form, the CDR3 reads TGTGCCAGCAGCGTAGGACCCGGTACTAGCGGCTCCTACGAGCAGTACTTC.

The chain joins TRBV6-5 to TRBJ1-6, with D possibly being TRBD1 (5 bases). V lost 4 bases and J 6 bases, leaving 13 bases between the germline ends. CDR1 is MNHEY and CDR2 is SVGAGI in the germline V gene. This CDR3 has 15 residues. In DNA, the CDR3 is TGTGCCAGCAGTTCGGGGGGTGCGGGTAATTCACCCCTCCACTTT. Translated: CASSSGGAGNSPLHF.

The sample holds a few counts of this clone. This chain links TRBV2 with TRBJ2-3; 9 bases are a match to TRBD2. V lost 7 bases to trimming and J lost 2 bases; unmatched junction nucleotides: 7. Germline V gives CDR1 SNHLY, CDR2 FYNNEI. There are 15 residues in the CDR3. The chain's CDR3 is CASTGGLAPTDTQYF. For the CDR3, the DNA is TGTGCCAGCACCGGCGGACTAGCGCCCACAGATACGCAGTATTTT. Variable domain in full (rest from reference TRBV2 and TRBJ2-3): EPEVTQTPSHQVTQMGQEVILRCVPISNHLYFYWYRQILGQKVEFLVSFYNNEISEKSEIFDDQFSVERPDGSNFTLKIRSTKLEDSAMYFCASTGGLAPTDTQYFGPGTRLTVL.

V is TRBV28 and J is TRBJ2-5, with 11 bases identical to TRBD1. The CDR3 is made up of 15 amino acids. The germline gives CDR1 MDHEN, CDR2 SYDVKM. After removal of 8 bases from V and 4 bases from J, the junction contained 9 bases not matched to a gene. Here the CDR3 DNA reads TGTGCCAGCGGGACTACGGGACAGGGGGTAGAGACCCAGTACTTC. Its protein product is CASGTTGQGVETQYF.

The rearrangement joins TRBV5-1 to TRBJ1-2, with TRBD1 identical over 8 bases. Germline V gives CDR1 SGHRS, CDR2 YFSETQ. The CDR3 length is 14 residues. V trimming: 0 bases; J trimming: 8 bases; junction bases outside the gene matches: 6. As DNA, the CDR3 is TGCGCCAGCAGCTTGGCTACAGGGGGATTGGGCTACACCTTC. Encoded protein: CASSLATGGLGYTF.